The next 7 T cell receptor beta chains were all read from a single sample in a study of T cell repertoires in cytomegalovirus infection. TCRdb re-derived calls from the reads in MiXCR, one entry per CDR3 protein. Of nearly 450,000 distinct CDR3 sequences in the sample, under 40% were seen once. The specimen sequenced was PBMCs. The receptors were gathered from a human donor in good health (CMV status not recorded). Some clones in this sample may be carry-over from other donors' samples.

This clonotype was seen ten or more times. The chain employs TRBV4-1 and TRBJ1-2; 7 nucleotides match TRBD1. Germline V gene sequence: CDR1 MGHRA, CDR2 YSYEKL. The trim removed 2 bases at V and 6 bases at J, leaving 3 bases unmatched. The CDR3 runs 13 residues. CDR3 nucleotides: TGCGCCAGCAGCCAACGACAGGGTCATGGCTACACCTTC. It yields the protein CASSQRQGHGYTF.

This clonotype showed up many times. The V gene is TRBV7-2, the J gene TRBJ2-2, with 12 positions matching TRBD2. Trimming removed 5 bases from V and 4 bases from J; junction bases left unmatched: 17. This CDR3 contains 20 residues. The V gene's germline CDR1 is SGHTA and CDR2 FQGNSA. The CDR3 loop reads CASSTRTTGGLAGLTGELFF. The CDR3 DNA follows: TGTGCCAGCAGCACTAGAACAACTGGCGGACTAGCGGGGCTCACCGGGGAGCTGTTTTTT.

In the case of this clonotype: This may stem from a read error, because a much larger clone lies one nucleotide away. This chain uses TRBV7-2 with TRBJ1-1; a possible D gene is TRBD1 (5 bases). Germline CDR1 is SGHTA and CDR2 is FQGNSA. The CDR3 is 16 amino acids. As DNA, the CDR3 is TGTGCCAGCAGCCTGCTCAGGGAAAAGATGAACACTGAAGCTTTATTT. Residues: CASSLLREKMNTEALF.

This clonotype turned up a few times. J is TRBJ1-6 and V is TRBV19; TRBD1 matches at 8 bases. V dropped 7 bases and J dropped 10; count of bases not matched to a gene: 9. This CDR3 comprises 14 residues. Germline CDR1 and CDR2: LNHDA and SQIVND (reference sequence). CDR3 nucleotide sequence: TGTGCCAGTACCCTGGACAGGGATCGGTCACCCCTCCACTTT. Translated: CASTLDRDRSPLHF.

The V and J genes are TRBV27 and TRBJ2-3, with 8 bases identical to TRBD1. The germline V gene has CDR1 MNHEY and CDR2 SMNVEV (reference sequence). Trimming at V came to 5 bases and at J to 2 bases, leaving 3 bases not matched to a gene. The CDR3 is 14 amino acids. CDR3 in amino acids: CASSDRGDTDTQYF. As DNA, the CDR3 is TGTGCCAGCAGTGACAGGGGTGACACAGATACGCAGTATTTT.

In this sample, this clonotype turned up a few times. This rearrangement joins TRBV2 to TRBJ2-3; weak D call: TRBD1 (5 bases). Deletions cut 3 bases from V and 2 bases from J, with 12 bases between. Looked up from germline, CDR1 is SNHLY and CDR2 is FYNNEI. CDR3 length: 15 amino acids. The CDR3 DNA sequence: TGTGCCAGCAGTGAGGCAGGGATATTCACAGATACGCAGTATTTT. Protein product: CASSEAGIFTDTQYF. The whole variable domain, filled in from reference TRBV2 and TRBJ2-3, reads EPEVTQTPSHQVTQMGQEVILRCVPISNHLYFYWYRQILGQKVEFLVSFYNNEISEKSEIFDDQFSVERPDGSNFTLKIRSTKLEDSAMYFCASSEAGIFTDTQYFGPGTRLTVL.

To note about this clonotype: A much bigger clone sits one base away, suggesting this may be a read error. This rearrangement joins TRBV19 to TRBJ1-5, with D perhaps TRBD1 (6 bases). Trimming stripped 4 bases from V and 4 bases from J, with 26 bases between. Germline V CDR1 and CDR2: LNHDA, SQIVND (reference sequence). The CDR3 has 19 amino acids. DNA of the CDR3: TGTGCCAGTAGTACCCAGCCTATACAGGGCATCTGTGGAAATCAGCCCCAGCATTTT. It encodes CASSTQPIQGICGNQPQHF.